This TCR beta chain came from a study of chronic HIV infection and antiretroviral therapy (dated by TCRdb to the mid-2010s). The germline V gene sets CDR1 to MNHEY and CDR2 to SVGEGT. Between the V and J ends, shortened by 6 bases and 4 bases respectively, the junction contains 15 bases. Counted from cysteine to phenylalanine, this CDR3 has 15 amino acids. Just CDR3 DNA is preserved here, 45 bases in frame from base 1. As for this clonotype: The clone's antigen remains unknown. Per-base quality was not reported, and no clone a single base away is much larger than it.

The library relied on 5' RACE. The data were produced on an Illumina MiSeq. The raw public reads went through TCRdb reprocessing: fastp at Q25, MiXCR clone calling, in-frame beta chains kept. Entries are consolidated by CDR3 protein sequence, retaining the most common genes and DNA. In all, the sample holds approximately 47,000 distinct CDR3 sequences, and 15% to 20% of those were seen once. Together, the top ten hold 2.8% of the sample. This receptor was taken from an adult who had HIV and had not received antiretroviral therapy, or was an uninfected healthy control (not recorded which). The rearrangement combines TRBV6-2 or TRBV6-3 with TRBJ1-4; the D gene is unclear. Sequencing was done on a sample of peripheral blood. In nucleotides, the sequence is TGTGCCAGCAGCTCCTCAGGTGCGGTTAATGAAAAACTGTTTTTT. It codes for CASSSSGAVNEKLFF.